These 27 T cell receptor beta chains were all obtained from the same sample, sequenced in a study of blood T cell repertoires in COVID-19. This table comes from immunoSEQ multiplex PCR, and its TCRdb copy is limited to in-frame clones, with some not included. The data hold about 97,000 clones, with 90% observed a single time. The sequencing sample was made of peripheral blood. These receptors originate from a man in his sixties with acute or convalescent COVID-19.

V gene TRBV20-1 combines with J gene TRBJ2-1; the D is unclear. The germline V gene encodes CDR1 DFQATT and CDR2 SNEGSKA (reference sequence). The CDR3 runs to 11 residues. The germline V and J ends were trimmed by 2 bases and 4 bases, with 3 bases remaining between them. The CDR3 loop is CSARQYNEQFF. The CDR3 coding sequence is TGCAGTGCTAGACAATACAATGAGCAGTTCTTC.

The genes are TRBV6-5 and TRBJ1-4, with D maybe TRBD1 (5 bases). The CDR3 runs 13 residues. Germline lookup yields CDR1 MNHEY and CDR2 SVGAGI. The V end was cut by 6 bases, the J end by 6 bases, with 11 bases between. The CDR3 nucleotides are TGTGCCAGCAGCAGACAGCAGGATGAAAAACTGTTTTTT. This codes for CASSRQQDEKLFF.

The chain joins TRBV11-3 to TRBJ2-3, with D uncertain. The germline V gene has CDR1 SGHNT and CDR2 YENEEA. CDR3 length equals 15 residues. The V gene lost 0 bases and the J gene lost 4 bases, with 11 bases spanning the gap. The CDR3 here is CASSLESGRADTQYF. The DNA of the CDR3 is TGTGCCAGCAGCTTAGAATCAGGTAGAGCAGATACGCAGTATTTT.

Comments on this clone: This same CDR3 is encoded by further DNA sequences in the sample. This chain uses TRBV5-6 with TRBJ1-1, with D unresolved. The CDR3 is 13 residues long. The V gene lost 4 bases and the J gene lost 0 bases, with 7 bases spanning the gap. Germline V gene sequence: CDR1 SGHDT, CDR2 YYEEEE. The chain's CDR3 is CASSLRMNTEAFF. The CDR3 nucleotides are TGTGCCAGCAGCCTGCGGATGAACACTGAAGCTTTCTTT.

This chain joins TRBV5-4 and TRBJ2-7; 10 bases match TRBD2. The trim removed 5 bases at V and 5 bases at J, leaving 10 bases unmatched. CDR1 is SGHNT, CDR2 YYREEE, per germline (reference sequence). The CDR3 sequence is 15 residues long. The CDR3, as DNA: TGTGCCAGCAGTCTAACTAGCGGGGTGTTCCACGAGCAGTACTTC. Translating gives CASSLTSGVFHEQYF.

The V gene is TRBV25-1, the J gene TRBJ1-1; 7 nucleotides align to TRBD1. CDR1 MGHDK and CDR2 SYGVNS come from the germline V gene. The CDR3 consists of 11 residues. The trim removed 4 bases at V and 10 bases at J, leaving 3 bases unmatched. This CDR3 is CASSADRRAFF. The CDR3 nucleotides read TGTGCCAGCAGTGCGGACAGGAGAGCTTTCTTT.

This chain uses TRBV5-6 with TRBJ1-3; D uncertain. The V end was cut by 4 bases, the J end by 2 bases, with 13 bases between. The CDR3 is 15 amino acids. CDR1 is SGHDT and CDR2 is YYEEEE in the germline V gene. This CDR3 reads CASSLYRGTGNTIYF. CDR3 in DNA: TGTGCCAGCAGCCTGTACCGGGGTACTGGAAACACCATATATTTT.

This chain uses TRBV5-1 with TRBJ2-5; 10 nucleotides line up with TRBD2. This CDR3 is 19 amino acids long. V lost 0 bases to trimming and J lost 4 bases; unmatched junction nucleotides: 15. Germline V gene lookup returns CDR1 SGHRS and CDR2 YFSETQ. The CDR3 spells CASSLVYRASGGRPETQYF. In DNA, the CDR3 is TGCGCCAGCAGCTTGGTATATAGGGCTAGCGGGGGTCGGCCAGAGACCCAGTACTTC.

The rearrangement joins TRBV19 to TRBJ1-2, with 7 positions matching TRBD1. Losses at the gene ends were 2 bases for V and 6 bases for J; bases not matched to a gene: 15. This CDR3 is 17 amino acids long. CDR1 and CDR2 from the germline V gene are LNHDA and SQIVND (reference sequence). CDR3 DNA sequence: TGTGCCAGTAGTATACAGGAGAGGCCAGGGGGGCGTCATGGCTACACCTTC. As protein: CASSIQERPGGRHGYTF.

The chain carries TRBV11-2 and TRBJ2-1; the D is unclear. From germline, CDR1 is SGHAT and CDR2 FQNNGV. CDR3 length: 14 residues. Trimming left V 1 base short and J 15 bases short, with 19 bases between. CDR3 in DNA: TGTGCCAGCAGCTTAGGGGCAGGAATAACTCCGCGGTTCTTC. This sequence encodes CASSLGAGITPRFF.

The CDR3 DNA is TGTGCCCACAGGGAAAATAGCAATCAGCCCCAGCATTTT. Residues: CAHRENSNQPQHF. The chain uses TRBV6-5 and TRBJ1-5; D perhaps matches TRBD1 (6 bases). The CDR3 runs to 13 residues. Germline loops: CDR1 MNHEY, CDR2 SVGAGI. V was clipped by 11 bases and J by 0 bases, with 11 bases between them.

The chain uses TRBV6-5 and TRBJ2-7, with 11 bases matching TRBD1. Per germline, CDR1 MNHEY and CDR2 SVGAGI. The CDR3 is 13 amino acids. V lost 10 bases and J lost 5; bases outside the gene matches: 7. The CDR3 region is CATRTGGNDEQYF. The DNA for the CDR3 is TGTGCCACCCGGACAGGGGGCAACGACGAGCAGTACTTC.

This clone was detected only a few times. The chain recombines TRBV18 with TRBJ1-1, with D possibly matching TRBD1 (5 bases). V dropped 0 bases and J dropped 4 bases, with 12 bases sitting between them. This CDR3 has 15 residues. Germline assignment: CDR1 KGHSH and CDR2 LQKENI. The CDR3 nucleotides are TGTGCCAGCTCACCACCGAAAGGGGCGAGCACTGAAGCTTTCTTT. Its protein product is CASSPPKGASTEAFF.

This rearrangement joins TRBV11-2 to TRBJ2-4; TRBD1 agrees at 8 bases. CDR3 length: 13 amino acids. J was trimmed by 7 bases and V by 5 bases; bases with no gene match: 4. Germline V gene sequence: CDR1 SGHAT, CDR2 FQNNGV. CDR3 sequence reads: CASSQGAWNIQYF. The CDR3 DNA reads as TGTGCCAGCAGCCAGGGGGCATGGAACATTCAGTACTTC.

V and J are TRBV11-2 and TRBJ1-1; D is uncertain. V dropped 3 bases and J dropped 0 bases, with 8 bases sitting between them. From germline, CDR1 is SGHAT and CDR2 FQNNGV. This CDR3 contains 14 residues. The CDR3 DNA reads TGTGCCAGCAGCTTTTCGTCTGTGAACACTGAAGCTTTCTTT. Residues: CASSFSSVNTEAFF.

In this sample, this clone turned up once. This sequence joins TRBV2 and TRBJ1-4, with no clear D. Germline V gene lookup returns CDR1 SNHLY and CDR2 FYNNEI. This CDR3 contains 14 residues. V lost 6 bases, J lost 11 bases, and 19 bases lay in between. CDR3 nucleotides: TGTGCCAGCAGGCTTCTAGGCAACGTCCCCAAACTGTTTTTT. This translates into CASRLLGNVPKLFF. The entire variable domain, with the rest obtained from reference TRBV2 and TRBJ1-4, is as follows: EPEVTQTPSHQVTQMGQEVILRCVPISNHLYFYWYRQILGQKVEFLVSFYNNEISEKSEIFDDQFSVERPDGSNFTLKIRSTKLEDSAMYFCASRLLGNVPKLFFGSGTQLSVL.

The chain is built from TRBV21-1 and TRBJ2-7; the table's D call, TRBD2, was not checked against the DNA. TRBV21-1 has pseudogene status. The CDR3 runs 8 residues. The chain's CDR3 is CTRPGQYF. The DNA for the CDR3 is TGTACGAGGCCCGGGCAGTACTTC.

J is TRBJ1-5 and V is TRBV19; TRBD1 aligns across 7 bases. Germline CDR1 is LNHDA and CDR2 is SQIVND (reference sequence). The CDR3 runs 16 residues. V lost 3 bases, J lost 2 bases, and 7 bases stayed unmatched. CDR3 bases: TGTGCCAGTAGTATTGGGGAACAGGGGCGCAATCAGCCCCAGCATTTT. Its protein is CASSIGEQGRNQPQHF.

This clone has just a few counts. The rearrangement links TRBV6-4 to TRBJ1-1; a possible D gene is TRBD1 (5 bases). CDR1 and CDR2 (germline): MRHNA, SNTAGT. The CDR3 totals 16 residues. V was cut by 0 bases and J by 4 bases, with 15 bases left in between. CDR3: CASSDSGLRGGTEAFF. For the CDR3, the DNA is TGTGCCAGCAGTGACTCGGGACTTCGTGGGGGCACTGAAGCTTTCTTT.

The rearrangement links TRBV19 to TRBJ1-1, with D possibly being TRBD1 (6 bases). CDR1 and CDR2 from the germline V gene are LNHDA and SQIVND (reference sequence). This CDR3 is built from 13 residues. Trimming pared 6 bases from V and 2 bases from J, leaving 10 bases between. CDR3 amino acids: CASSKDSNTEAFF. The DNA of the CDR3 is TGTGCCAGTAGCAAGGACAGCAACACTGAAGCTTTCTTT.

V is TRBV20-1 and J is TRBJ1-2; weak D call: TRBD1 (5 bases). Germline V lookup: CDR1 DFQATT, CDR2 SNEGSKA (reference sequence). The CDR3 has 10 residues. DNA of the CDR3: TGCGTGGCGGAGGGGTATGGCTACACCTTC. Protein sequence: CVAEGYGYTF.

The genes are TRBV7-2 and TRBJ2-3, with D perhaps matching TRBD1 (5 bases). CDR1 and CDR2 (germline): SGHTA, FQGNSA. V was trimmed by 1 base and J by 2 bases, leaving 10 bases between them. This CDR3 comprises 15 residues. CDR3 sequence (DNA): TGTGCCAGCAGCTTAGGGCCAGGGCTCACAGATACGCAGTATTTT. Its protein is CASSLGPGLTDTQYF.

The rearrangement joins TRBV7-8 to TRBJ1-5, with D hard to call. The CDR3 spans 12 residues. Trimming shortened V by 1 base and J by 7 bases, and 5 bases separated the two germline ends. Germline values: CDR1 SGHVS, CDR2 FQNEAQ. CDR3 residues: CASSLVRQPQHF. Here the CDR3 DNA reads TGTGCCAGCAGCTTAGTCCGGCAGCCCCAGCATTTT. The entire variable domain, with the rest obtained from reference TRBV7-8 and TRBJ1-5, is as follows: GAGVSQSPRYKVAKRGQDVALRCDPISGHVSLFWYQQALGQGPEFLTYFQNEAQLDKSGLPSDRFFAERPEGSVSTLKIQRTQQEDSAVYLCASSLVRQPQHFGDGTRLSIL.

The V gene is TRBV5-1, the J gene TRBJ1-2; 8 bases map to TRBD1. Germline V gene sequence: CDR1 SGHRS, CDR2 YFSETQ. V lost 4 bases to trimming and J lost 4 bases; unmatched junction nucleotides: 9. The CDR3 covers 15 residues. CDR3 protein: CASSHGTGRFYGYTF. The DNA for the CDR3 is TGCGCCAGCAGCCATGGGACAGGAAGATTCTATGGCTACACCTTC. Full variable domain (remainder filled in from reference TRBV5-1 and TRBJ1-2): KAGVTQTPRYLIKTRGQQVTLSCSPISGHRSVSWYQQTPGQGLQFLFEYFSETQRNKGNFPGRFSGRQFSNSRSEMNVSTLELGDSALYLCASSHGTGRFYGYTFGSGTRLTVV.

To note about this clone: The sample carries other DNA sequences with the same CDR3. The V gene is TRBV7-9, the J gene TRBJ1-4; D not resolved. This CDR3 has 15 amino acids. Trimming left V 5 bases short and J 0 bases short, with 10 bases between. The germline V gene encodes CDR1 SEHNR and CDR2 FQNEAQ (reference sequence). The CDR3 DNA reads as TGTGCCAGCAGCCTGACGGGAGCAACTAATGAAAAACTGTTTTTT. As protein: CASSLTGATNEKLFF. Filled out from reference TRBV7-9 and TRBJ1-4, the complete variable domain reads DTGVSQNPRHKITKRGQNVTFRCDPISEHNRLYWYRQTLGQGPEFLTYFQNEAQLEKSRLLSDRFSAERPKGSFSTLEIQRTEQGDSAMYLCASSLTGATNEKLFFGSGTQLSVL.

This chain uses TRBV5-4 with TRBJ1-1; D might be TRBD1 (6 bases). With 5 bases removed from V and 3 bases from J, the gap between germline ends came to 17 bases. CDR1 and CDR2 (germline): SGHNT, YYREEE (reference sequence). The CDR3 consists of 15 residues. CDR3 sequence reads: CASSPAEGGHTEAFF. The CDR3 nucleotides read TGTGCCAGCAGTCCCGCCGAGGGGGGGCACACTGAAGCTTTCTTT.

The chain uses TRBV27 and TRBJ1-4; the D gene is possibly TRBD1 (5 bases). Trimming stripped 6 bases from V and 5 bases from J, with 13 bases between. This CDR3 is 14 amino acids long. CDR1 is MNHEY and CDR2 is SMNVEV in the germline V gene (reference sequence). The CDR3 DNA is TGTGCCAGCAGCCGGCAGGGCGAAAATGAAAAACTGTTTTTT. It translates to CASSRQGENEKLFF.